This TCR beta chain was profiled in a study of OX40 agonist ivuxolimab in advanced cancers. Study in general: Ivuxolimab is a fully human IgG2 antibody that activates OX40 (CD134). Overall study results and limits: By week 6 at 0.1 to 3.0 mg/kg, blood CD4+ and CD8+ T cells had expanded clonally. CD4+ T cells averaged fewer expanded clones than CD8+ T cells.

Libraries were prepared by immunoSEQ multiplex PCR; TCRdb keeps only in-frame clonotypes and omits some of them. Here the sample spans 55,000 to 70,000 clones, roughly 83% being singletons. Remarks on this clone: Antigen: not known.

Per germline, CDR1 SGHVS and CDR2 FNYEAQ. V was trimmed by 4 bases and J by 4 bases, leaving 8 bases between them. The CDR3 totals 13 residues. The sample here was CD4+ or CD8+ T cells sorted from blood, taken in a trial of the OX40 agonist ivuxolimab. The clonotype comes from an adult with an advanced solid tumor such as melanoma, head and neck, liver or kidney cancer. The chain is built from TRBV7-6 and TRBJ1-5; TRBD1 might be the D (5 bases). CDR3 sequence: CASSWDGNQPQHF. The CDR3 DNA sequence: TGTGCCAGCAGCTGGGACGGAAATCAGCCCCAGCATTTT.